The clone carrying this T cell receptor (beta chain) was counted between two and nine times. Its antigen is as yet unknown. These data come from a study of early T cells in non-severe SARS-CoV-2 infection. Study-level points and caveats: Database matching using VDJdb favored anti-spike CD8 responses, with private and CD4 specificities left missing.

cDNA molecules, individually, were tagged with unique molecular identifiers. TCRdb redid the calling of the 5' RACE reads with MiXCR, one entry per CDR3 protein. The data contain over 35,000 distinct CDR3 sequences, approximately 5.9% of them singletons. V lost 5 bases and J 2 bases, leaving 13 bases between the germline ends. CDR3 size: 14 residues. The germline V gene has CDR1 SGHVS and CDR2 FNYEAQ. The specimen comprised whole blood, sampled at baseline. This clonotype was obtained from an adult who was a healthcare worker with PCR-confirmed SARS-CoV-2 infection or an uninfected control (not recorded which). The chain has TRBV7-6 and TRBJ2-7; D unresolved. The CDR3 loop reads CASSLTDLAYEQYF. The CDR3, as DNA: TGTGCCAGCAGCCTAACGGACCTAGCCTACGAGCAGTACTTC.